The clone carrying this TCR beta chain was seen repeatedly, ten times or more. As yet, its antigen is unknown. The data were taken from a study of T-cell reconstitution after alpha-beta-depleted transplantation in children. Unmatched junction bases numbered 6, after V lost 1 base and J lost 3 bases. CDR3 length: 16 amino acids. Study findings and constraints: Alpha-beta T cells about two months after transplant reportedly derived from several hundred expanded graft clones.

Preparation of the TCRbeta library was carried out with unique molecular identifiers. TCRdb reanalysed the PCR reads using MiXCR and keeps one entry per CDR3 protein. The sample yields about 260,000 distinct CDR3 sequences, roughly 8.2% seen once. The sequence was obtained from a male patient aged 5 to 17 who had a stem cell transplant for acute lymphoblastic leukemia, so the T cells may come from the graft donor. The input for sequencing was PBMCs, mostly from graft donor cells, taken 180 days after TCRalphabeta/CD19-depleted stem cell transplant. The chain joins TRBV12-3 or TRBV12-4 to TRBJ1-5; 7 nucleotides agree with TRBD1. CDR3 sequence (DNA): TGTGCCAGCAGTTTAGAGACAGGGCCCCACAATCAGCCCCAGCATTTT. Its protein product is CASSLETGPHNQPQHF.